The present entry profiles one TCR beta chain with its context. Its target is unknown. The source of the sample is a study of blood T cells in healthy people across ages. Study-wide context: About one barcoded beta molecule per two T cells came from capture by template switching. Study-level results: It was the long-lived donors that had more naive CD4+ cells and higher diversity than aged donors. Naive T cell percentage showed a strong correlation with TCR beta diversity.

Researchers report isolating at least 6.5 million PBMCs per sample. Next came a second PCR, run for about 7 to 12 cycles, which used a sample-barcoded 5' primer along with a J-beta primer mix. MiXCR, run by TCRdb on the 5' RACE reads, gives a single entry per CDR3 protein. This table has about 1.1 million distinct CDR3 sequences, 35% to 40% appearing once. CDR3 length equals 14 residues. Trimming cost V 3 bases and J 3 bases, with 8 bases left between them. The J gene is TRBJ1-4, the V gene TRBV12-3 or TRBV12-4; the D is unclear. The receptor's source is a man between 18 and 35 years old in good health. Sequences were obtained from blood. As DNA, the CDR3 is TGTGCCAGCAGTTTCCGGATACCTAATGAAAAACTGTTTTTT. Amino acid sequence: CASSFRIPNEKLFF.